A selection of T cell receptor beta chains follows, all from one sample in a study of T cell changes during pregnancy in multiple sclerosis. Profiled with immunoSEQ multiplex PCR; TCRdb holds only in-frame clones, not every one. The profile shows approximately 94,000 clones, 92% of them singletons. This specimen was peripheral blood, taken after pregnancy. These receptors were taken from a female donor with multiple sclerosis, enrolled in a pregnancy study. Both conserved end residues are part of each CDR3. D genes are given only for firm matches. Clone size, where shown, is once, few, many, or a class for clones that have expanded.

>TRBJ2-1|TRBV7-3|TRBD1|.
TGTGCCAGCAGTGGCGGTACAGGGGGGAATGAGCAGTTCTTC
CASSGGTGGNEQFF
>TRBJ2-7|TRBV7-3|.|.
TGTGCCAGCAGCTTCGGGGGTGGGCAGGTCTACGAGCAGTACTTC
CASSFGGGQVYEQYF
>TRBJ1-5|TRBV6-5|.|.
TGTGCCAGCAGTGATGGAGTCGGTCAGCCCCAGCATTTT
CASSDGVGQPQHF
>TRBJ2-1|TRBV27|TRBD2|.
TGTGCCAGCCGCACACGTCTAGCGGGGGGGCGTGAGCAGTTCTTC
CASRTRLAGGREQFF
>TRBJ1-1|TRBV19|.|once
TGTGCCAGTAACCCCAGAGGGAAAAGCACTGAAGCTTTCTTT
CASNPRGKSTEAFF
>TRBJ2-7|TRBV5-1|.|.
TGCGCCAGCTCTAGAGGGGGAGGGCCTGGCGAGCAGTACTTC
CASSRGGGPGEQYF
>TRBJ2-5|TRBV6-1|.|.
TGTGCCAGCAGTGAACGGGTACGAGCGGGCCAAGAGACCCAGTACTTC
CASSERVRAGQETQYF
>TRBJ2-7|TRBV6-1|TRBD1|.
TGTGCCAGTGAGACAGGGAGTAATTCCTACGAGCAGTACTTC
CASETGSNSYEQYF
>TRBJ1-1|TRBV4-3|.|.
TGCGCCAGCAGCCAGGTACAGGGTAGCACTGAAGCTTTCTTT
CASSQVQGSTEAFF
>TRBJ1-1|TRBV15|TRBD1|.
TGTGCCACCAGCAGGGGTCTCGGACAGGGTTTGGCTGAAGCTTTCTTT
CATSRGLGQGLAEAFF
>TRBJ1-1|TRBV5-1|TRBD1|.
TGCGCCAGCAGCATCAGGGGGCTGAGCACTGAAGCTTTCTTT
CASSIRGLSTEAFF
>TRBJ2-7|TRBV21-1|.|once
TGTGCCAGCAGCATCCGGGCGTCAGGGATGGAGAGCTCCTACGAGCAGTACTTC
CASSIRASGMESSYEQYF
>TRBJ2-5|TRBV7-9|.|.
TGTGCCAGCAGCTTAGGACAGAACCAAGAGACCCAGTACTTC
CASSLGQNQETQYF
>TRBJ2-7|TRBV14|.|.
TGTGCCAGCAGCCAAACCAGGGAAGAAGGGCAGTACTTC
CASSQTREEGQYF
>TRBJ1-1|TRBV27|TRBD1|once
TGTGCCAGCAGTAAGACAGGGGTCACTGAAGCTTTCTTT
CASSKTGVTEAFF
>TRBJ2-1|TRBV11-3|TRBD2|.
TGTGCCAGCAGCTTAGATCGGGGGGATGAGCAGTTCTTC
CASSLDRGDEQFF
>TRBJ2-3|TRBV7-9|TRBD2|.
TGTGCCAGCAGGCCGACTAGCGGTAGCACAGATACGCAGTATTTT
CASRPTSGSTDTQYF